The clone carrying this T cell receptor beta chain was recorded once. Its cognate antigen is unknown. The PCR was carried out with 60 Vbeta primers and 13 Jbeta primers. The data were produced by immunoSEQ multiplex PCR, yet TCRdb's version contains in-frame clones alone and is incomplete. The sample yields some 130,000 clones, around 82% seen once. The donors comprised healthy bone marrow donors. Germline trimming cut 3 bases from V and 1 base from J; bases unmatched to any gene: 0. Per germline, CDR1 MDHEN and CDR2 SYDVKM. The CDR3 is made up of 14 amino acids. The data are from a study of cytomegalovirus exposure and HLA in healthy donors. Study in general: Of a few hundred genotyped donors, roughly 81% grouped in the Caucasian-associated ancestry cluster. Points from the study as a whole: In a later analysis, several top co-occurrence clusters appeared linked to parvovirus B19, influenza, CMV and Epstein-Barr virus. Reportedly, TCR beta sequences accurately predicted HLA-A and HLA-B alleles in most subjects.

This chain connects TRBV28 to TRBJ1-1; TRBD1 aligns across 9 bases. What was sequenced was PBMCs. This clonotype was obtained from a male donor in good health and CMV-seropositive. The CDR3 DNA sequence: TGTGCCAGCAGTTTGGGACAGGGGAACACTGAAGCTTTCTTT. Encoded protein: CASSLGQGNTEAFF.